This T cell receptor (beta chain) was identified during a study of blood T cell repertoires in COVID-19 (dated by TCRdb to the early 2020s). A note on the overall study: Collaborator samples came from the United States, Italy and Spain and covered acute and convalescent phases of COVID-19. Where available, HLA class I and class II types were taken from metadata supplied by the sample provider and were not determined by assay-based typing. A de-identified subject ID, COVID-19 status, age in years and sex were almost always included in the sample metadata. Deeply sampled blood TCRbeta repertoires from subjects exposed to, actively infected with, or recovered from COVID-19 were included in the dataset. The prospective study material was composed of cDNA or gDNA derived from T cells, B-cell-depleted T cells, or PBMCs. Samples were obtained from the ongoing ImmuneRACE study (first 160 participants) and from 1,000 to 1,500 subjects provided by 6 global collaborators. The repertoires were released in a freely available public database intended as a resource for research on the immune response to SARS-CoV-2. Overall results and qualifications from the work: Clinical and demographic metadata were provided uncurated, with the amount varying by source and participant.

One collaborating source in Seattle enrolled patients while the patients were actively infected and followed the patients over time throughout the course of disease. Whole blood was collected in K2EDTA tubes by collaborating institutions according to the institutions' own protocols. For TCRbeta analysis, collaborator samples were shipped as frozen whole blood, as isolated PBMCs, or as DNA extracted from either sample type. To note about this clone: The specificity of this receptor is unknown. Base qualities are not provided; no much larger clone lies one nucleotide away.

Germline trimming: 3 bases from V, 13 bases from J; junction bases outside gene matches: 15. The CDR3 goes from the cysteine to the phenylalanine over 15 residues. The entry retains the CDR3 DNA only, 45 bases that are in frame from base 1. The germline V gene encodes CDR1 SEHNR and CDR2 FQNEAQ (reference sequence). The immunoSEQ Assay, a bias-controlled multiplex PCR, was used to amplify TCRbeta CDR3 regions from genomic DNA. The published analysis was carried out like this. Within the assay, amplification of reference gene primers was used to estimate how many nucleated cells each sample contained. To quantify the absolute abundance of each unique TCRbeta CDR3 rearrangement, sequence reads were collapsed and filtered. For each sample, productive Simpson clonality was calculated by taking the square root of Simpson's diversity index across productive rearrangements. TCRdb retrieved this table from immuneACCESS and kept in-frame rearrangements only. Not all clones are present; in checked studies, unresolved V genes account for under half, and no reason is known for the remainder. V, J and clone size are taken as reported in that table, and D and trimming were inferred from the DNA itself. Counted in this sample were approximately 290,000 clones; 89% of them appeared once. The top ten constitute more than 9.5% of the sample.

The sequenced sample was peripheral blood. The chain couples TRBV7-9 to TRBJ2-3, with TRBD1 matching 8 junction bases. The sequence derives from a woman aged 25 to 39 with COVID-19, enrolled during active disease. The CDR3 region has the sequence CASSLGQGAVFSEYF. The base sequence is TGTGCCAGCAGCTTGGGGCAGGGGGCGGTTTTTTCGGAGTATTTT.